This entry describes one T cell receptor (beta chain). Its antigen is unknown. This record belongs to a study of CD8+ T cells in alopecia areata. Study at large: Patients took tofacitinib for 6 to 18 months, followed by 6 drug-free months. Study-level findings and limits: Clonality exceeded that of normal scalp in lesional scalp, most notably in alopecia totalis/universalis. Mice showed TCR sharing more clearly than patients did, possibly owing to HLA.

CD4+ and CD8+ T cells were sorted from PBMCs. Germline V gene lookup returns CDR1 MNHEY and CDR2 SMNVEV (reference sequence). The CDR3 totals 17 residues. The ends lost 5 bases at V and 1 base at J; junction bases unmatched: 9. RNA, once extracted, was reverse transcribed into cDNA for use as the sequencing template. The data were produced by immunoSEQ multiplex PCR, yet TCRdb's version contains in-frame clones alone and is incomplete. The table lists 150,000 or so clones, 45% to 60% of them singletons. This chain links TRBV27 with TRBJ2-5; 11 positions match TRBD2. This receptor was taken from a human donor with alopecia areata. Sequenced input: CD4+ T cells sorted from blood. Here the CDR3 reads CASSPPTSGGFQETQYF. CDR3 nucleotide sequence: TGTGCCAGCAGTCCCCCAACTAGCGGGGGATTCCAAGAGACCCAGTACTTC.